This T cell receptor (beta chain) was found in a study of identical twins. Germline loops: CDR1 SGHRS, CDR2 YFSETQ. Germline trimming cut 4 bases from V and 0 bases from J; bases unmatched to any gene: 17. This CDR3 comprises 19 residues. Study-level results: Invariant MAIT and iNKT cells may have partly biased zero-insertion analyses.

TCRdb independently ran MiXCR on the 5' RACE reads; one entry per CDR3 protein. Among about 520,000 distinct CDR3 sequences listed, around 20% were seen once. Points on this clonotype: What it recognizes is unknown.

The sample was also reused in another study, on T cells expressing NK-cell markers.

Material for sequencing was CD4+ T cells sorted from blood. This chain uses TRBV5-1 with TRBJ1-1; 8 positions match TRBD1. This TCR derives from a woman aged 18-29 years in good health. The CDR3 nucleotides are TGCGCCAGCAGCACAACAAGGAGGGCAGGGGGCCGTGTGAACACTGAAGCTTTCTTT. Translated: CASSTTRRAGGRVNTEAFF.